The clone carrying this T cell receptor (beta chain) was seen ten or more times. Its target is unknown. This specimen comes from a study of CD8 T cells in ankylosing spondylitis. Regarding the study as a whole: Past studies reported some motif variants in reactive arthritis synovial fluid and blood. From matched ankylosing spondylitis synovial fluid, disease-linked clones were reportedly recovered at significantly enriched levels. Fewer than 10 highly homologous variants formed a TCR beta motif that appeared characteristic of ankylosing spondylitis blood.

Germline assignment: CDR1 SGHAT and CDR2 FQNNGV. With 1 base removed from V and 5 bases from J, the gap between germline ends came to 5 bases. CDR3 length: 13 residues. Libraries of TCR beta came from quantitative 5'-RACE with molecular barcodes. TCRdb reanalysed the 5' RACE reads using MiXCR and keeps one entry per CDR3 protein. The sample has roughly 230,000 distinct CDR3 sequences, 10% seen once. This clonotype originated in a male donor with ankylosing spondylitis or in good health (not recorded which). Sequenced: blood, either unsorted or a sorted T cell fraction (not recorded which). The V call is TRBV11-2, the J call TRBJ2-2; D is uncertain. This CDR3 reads CASSLGLTGELFF. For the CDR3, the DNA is TGTGCCAGCAGCTTAGGTCTAACCGGGGAGCTGTTTTTT. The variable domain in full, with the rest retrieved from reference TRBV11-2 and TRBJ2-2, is EAGVAQSPRYKIIEKRQSVAFWCNPISGHATLYWYQQILGQGPKLLIQFQNNGVVDDSQLPKDRFSAERLKGVDSTLKIQPAKLEDSAVYLCASSLGLTGELFFGEGSRLTVL.